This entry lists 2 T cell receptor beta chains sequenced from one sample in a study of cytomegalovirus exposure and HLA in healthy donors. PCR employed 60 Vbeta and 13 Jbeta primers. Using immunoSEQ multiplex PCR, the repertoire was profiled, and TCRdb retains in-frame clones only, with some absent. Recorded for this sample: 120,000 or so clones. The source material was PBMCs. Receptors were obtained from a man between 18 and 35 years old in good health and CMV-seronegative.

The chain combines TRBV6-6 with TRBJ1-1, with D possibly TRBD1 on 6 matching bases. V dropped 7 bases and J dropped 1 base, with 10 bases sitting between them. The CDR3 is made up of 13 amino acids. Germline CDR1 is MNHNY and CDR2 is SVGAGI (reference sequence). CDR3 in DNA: TGTGCCAGCAAGGCAGGGGAGAACACTGAAGCTTTCTTT. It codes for CASKAGENTEAFF.

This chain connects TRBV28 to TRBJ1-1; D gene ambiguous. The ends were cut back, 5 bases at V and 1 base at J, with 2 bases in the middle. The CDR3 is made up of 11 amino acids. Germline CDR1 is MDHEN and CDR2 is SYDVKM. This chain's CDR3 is CASSQNTEAFF. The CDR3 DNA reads TGTGCCAGCAGTCAGAACACTGAAGCTTTCTTT. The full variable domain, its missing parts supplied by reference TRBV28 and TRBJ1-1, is DVKVTQSSRYLVKRTGEKVFLECVQDMDHENMFWYRQDPGLGLRLIYFSYDVKMKEKGDIPEGYSVSREKKERFSLILESASTNQTSMYLCASSQNTEAFFGQGTRLTVV.